The rows below give T cell receptor beta chains drawn from one sample of a study of blood T cell repertoires in COVID-19. The data were produced by immunoSEQ multiplex PCR, yet TCRdb's version contains in-frame clones alone and is incomplete. The sample has about 260,000 clones, about 80% seen once. The sample consisted of peripheral blood. All receptors come from a woman older than 75 with acute or convalescent COVID-19. Each CDR3 is given with its conserved first and last residue. D genes are given only for firm matches. Size tells how often a clone was seen (once, few, many) or the class of an expanded clone, and some rows leave it out.

j_call: TRBJ2-1; v_call: TRBV7-3; clone_size: -; d_call: -; cdr3_nt: TGTGCCACCGGAAAGGGACAAAACAATGAGCAGTTCTTC; cdr3_aa: CATGKGQNNEQFF
j_call: TRBJ2-3; v_call: TRBV7-2; clone_size: few; d_call: -; cdr3_nt: TGTGCCAGCAGCCGGGACTTCCGAGATACGCAGTATTTT; cdr3_aa: CASSRDFRDTQYF
j_call: TRBJ2-2; v_call: TRBV5-1; clone_size: -; d_call: -; cdr3_nt: TGCGCCAGCAGCTTGACATTTCCCGGGGACACCGGGGAGCTGTTTTTT; cdr3_aa: CASSLTFPGDTGELFF
j_call: TRBJ2-3; v_call: TRBV6-1; clone_size: -; d_call: -; cdr3_nt: TGTGCCAGCAGTGAATACGGGGCAGATACGCAGTATTTT; cdr3_aa: CASSEYGADTQYF
j_call: TRBJ1-1; v_call: TRBV12-5; clone_size: -; d_call: -; cdr3_nt: TGTGCTAGTGGTTTGTACTTGAACACTGAAGCTTTCTTT; cdr3_aa: CASGLYLNTEAFF
j_call: TRBJ2-2; v_call: TRBV7-7; clone_size: -; d_call: -; cdr3_nt: TGTGCTAGCAGCTTAGGAACCGGCACCGGGGAGCTGTTTTTT; cdr3_aa: CASSLGTGTGELFF
j_call: TRBJ1-3; v_call: TRBV7-2; clone_size: -; d_call: -; cdr3_nt: TGTGCCAGCAGCCCCGTAGTGGGAAACACCATATATTTT; cdr3_aa: CASSPVVGNTIYF
j_call: TRBJ2-3; v_call: TRBV28; clone_size: -; d_call: TRBD2; cdr3_nt: TGTGCCAGCAGGCGGACTAGCGCCAGCACAGATACGCAGTATTTT; cdr3_aa: CASRRTSASTDTQYF
j_call: TRBJ1-5; v_call: TRBV12-2; clone_size: few; d_call: -; cdr3_nt: TGTGCAAGTCGCTTTGGAGTTTGGGCTGACAGGGCTAAGGCGCCCCAGCATTTT; cdr3_aa: CASRFGVWADRAKAPQHF
j_call: TRBJ2-7; v_call: TRBV3-1/TRBV3-2; clone_size: -; d_call: TRBD1; cdr3_nt: TGTGCCAGCAGCCGGACAGGGGGTACCTACGAGCAGTACTTC; cdr3_aa: CASSRTGGTYEQYF
j_call: TRBJ1-6; v_call: TRBV2; clone_size: -; d_call: -; cdr3_nt: TGTGCCAGCAGTGAAGAAGCAGGGGACTCACCCCTCCACTTT; cdr3_aa: CASSEEAGDSPLHF
j_call: TRBJ2-5; v_call: TRBV3-1/TRBV3-2; clone_size: -; d_call: -; cdr3_nt: TGTGCCAGCAGCCAAAAACTGGGCATCCAAGAGACCCAGTACTTC; cdr3_aa: CASSQKLGIQETQYF
j_call: TRBJ1-2; v_call: TRBV4-1; clone_size: -; d_call: -; cdr3_nt: TGCGCCAGCAGCCAAGGGGGCAGATCCCTGGGCTACACCTTC; cdr3_aa: CASSQGGRSLGYTF
j_call: TRBJ2-5; v_call: TRBV18; clone_size: -; d_call: TRBD2; cdr3_nt: TGTGCCAGCTCATCGACTAGCGGGGGGCATCAGACCCAGTACTTC; cdr3_aa: CASSSTSGGHQTQYF
j_call: TRBJ2-5; v_call: TRBV29-1; clone_size: -; d_call: -; cdr3_nt: TGCAGCGTTGAAGCGGAGACCCAGTACTTC; cdr3_aa: CSVEAETQYF
j_call: TRBJ2-7; v_call: TRBV3-1/TRBV3-2; clone_size: -; d_call: -; cdr3_nt: TGTGCCAGCAGCCAAGCTTTAGGGACTTACTACGAGCAGTACTTC; cdr3_aa: CASSQALGTYYEQYF
j_call: TRBJ1-5; v_call: TRBV28; clone_size: -; d_call: -; cdr3_nt: TGTGCCAGCAGTTTGAGGGCGGGAAGCAATCAGCCCCAGCATTTT; cdr3_aa: CASSLRAGSNQPQHF
j_call: TRBJ2-2; v_call: TRBV5-4; clone_size: -; d_call: TRBD2; cdr3_nt: TGTGCCAGCAGCTTGGAACCTAGCGGGGTCGGGGAGCTGTTTTTT; cdr3_aa: CASSLEPSGVGELFF
j_call: TRBJ1-4; v_call: TRBV28; clone_size: -; d_call: TRBD1; cdr3_nt: TGTGCCAGCAGTGCGTCCTCGGGACAGAATGAAAAACTGTTTTTT; cdr3_aa: CASSASSGQNEKLFF
j_call: TRBJ2-7; v_call: TRBV7-9; clone_size: -; d_call: TRBD1; cdr3_nt: TGTGCCAGCAGCTCGGGACAGGGAAACTACGAGCAGTACTTC; cdr3_aa: CASSSGQGNYEQYF
j_call: TRBJ2-4; v_call: TRBV25-1; clone_size: -; d_call: -; cdr3_nt: TGTGCCAGCAGTGAAATGGCTGATTTCAAAAACATTCAGTACTTC; cdr3_aa: CASSEMADFKNIQYF
j_call: TRBJ2-3; v_call: TRBV4-1; clone_size: once; d_call: -; cdr3_nt: TGCGCCAGCAGCCATGTCCCGGGGGGCGGCACAGATACGCAGTATTTT; cdr3_aa: CASSHVPGGGTDTQYF
j_call: TRBJ2-7; v_call: TRBV28; clone_size: -; d_call: TRBD1; cdr3_nt: TGTGCCAGCAGTGGGGGACAGGGGGGGACTTACGAGCAGTACTTC; cdr3_aa: CASSGGQGGTYEQYF
j_call: TRBJ2-3; v_call: TRBV19; clone_size: -; d_call: TRBD2; cdr3_nt: TGTGCCAGTAGCCAATGGGGGGGACGCACAGATACGCAGTATTTT; cdr3_aa: CASSQWGGRTDTQYF
j_call: TRBJ2-1; v_call: TRBV7-2; clone_size: few; d_call: TRBD2; cdr3_nt: TGTGCCAGCAGCTTCAGGACTAGCGGGGCGGGGGGTGAGCAGTTCTTC; cdr3_aa: CASSFRTSGAGGEQFF
j_call: TRBJ2-3; v_call: TRBV6-1; clone_size: -; d_call: TRBD1; cdr3_nt: TGTGCCAGCAGTGACAGGACAGGGGGCAGGACAGATACGCAGTATTTT; cdr3_aa: CASSDRTGGRTDTQYF
j_call: TRBJ2-7; v_call: TRBV7-2; clone_size: -; d_call: TRBD2; cdr3_nt: TGTGCCAGCAGTTCTAGCGGCATCACCTACGAGCAGTACTTC; cdr3_aa: CASSSSGITYEQYF
j_call: TRBJ1-5; v_call: TRBV4-2; clone_size: -; d_call: -; cdr3_nt: TGTGCCAGCAGCCGGACTAGATCAGGAAATCAGCCCCAGCATTTT; cdr3_aa: CASSRTRSGNQPQHF
j_call: TRBJ2-1; v_call: TRBV19; clone_size: -; d_call: -; cdr3_nt: TGTGCCAGTAGTATAGATGGGGGCTACCGGTTTGAGCAGTTCTTC; cdr3_aa: CASSIDGGYRFEQFF
j_call: TRBJ2-1; v_call: TRBV4-1; clone_size: -; d_call: TRBD2; cdr3_nt: TGCGCCAGCAGCCAGGAGCGACTAGCGTGGAGCAATGAGCAGTTCTTC; cdr3_aa: CASSQERLAWSNEQFF
j_call: TRBJ2-1; v_call: TRBV27; clone_size: -; d_call: TRBD2; cdr3_nt: TGTGCCAGCAGTTCTAGCGGGGGGGACAATGAGCAGTTCTTC; cdr3_aa: CASSSSGGDNEQFF